The 25 T cell receptor beta chains below come from one sample, sequenced in a study of CD8 T cells in ankylosing spondylitis. In TCRdb, the 5' RACE reads were re-called with MiXCR into one record per CDR3 protein. This table has under 300,000 distinct CDR3 sequences, roughly 10% appearing once. Sequencing input: blood, either unsorted or a sorted T cell fraction (not recorded which). The receptor source for this set is a male donor with ankylosing spondylitis or in good health (not recorded which).

This clonotype has more than one count but fewer than ten. The gene calls are TRBV30 and TRBJ2-1, with 7 positions matching TRBD2. With 4 bases clipped from V and 8 bases from J, the junction kept 5 bases outside the gene matches. This CDR3 comprises 12 residues. CDR1 and CDR2 from the germline V gene are GTSNPN and SVGIG (reference sequence). The CDR3 loop is CAWMGGEYEQFF. DNA for the CDR3: TGTGCCTGGATGGGAGGGGAGTATGAGCAGTTCTTC.

In regard to this clonotype: This sequence may be a read error, since a much larger clone differs from it by one base. V is TRBV5-1 and J is TRBJ1-1, with 8 bases matching TRBD1. The CDR3 loop spans 14 amino acids. The V gene end was trimmed by 7 bases and the J gene end by 0 bases; junction bases not matched to a gene: 5. CDR1 is SGHRS and CDR2 is YFSETQ in the germline V gene. The CDR3, as DNA: TGCGCCAGCGGGACAGGTTATATGAACACTGAAGCTTTCTTT. It translates to CASGTGYMNTEAFF.

The chain has TRBV15 and TRBJ1-1; D unresolved. Germline V lookup: CDR1 LNHNV, CDR2 YYDKDF (reference sequence). V lost 0 bases to trimming and J lost 4 bases, with 3 bases between them. The CDR3 contains 12 residues. This CDR3 is CATSRDTTEAFF. DNA for the CDR3: TGTGCCACCAGCAGAGATACCACTGAAGCTTTCTTT.

This clonotype occurred many times. The rearrangement uses TRBV7-9 and TRBJ2-2; possible D gene TRBD1, 6 bases. This CDR3 region has 15 residues. Trimming took off 8 bases at V and 2 bases at J, with 15 bases between the two ends. CDR1 is SEHNR, CDR2 FQNEAQ, per germline (reference sequence). The CDR3 coding sequence is TGTGCCAGCGAGGAATGGGACACCAACACCGGGGAGCTGTTTTTT. Encoded protein: CASEEWDTNTGELFF.

This clonotype was recorded many times. This chain links TRBV10-3 with TRBJ1-6; 11 bases line up with TRBD1. Germline assignment: CDR1 ENHRY and CDR2 SYGVKD. J gave up 9 bases and V 5 bases, and 3 bases lay outside the gene matches. This CDR3 spans 14 amino acids. The CDR3 DNA reads TGTGCCATCAGTACCGGGACAGGGGGTTCACCCCTCCACTTT. As protein: CAISTGTGGSPLHF.

This clonotype was detected ten times or more. V gene TRBV7-2 combines with J gene TRBJ2-4; either TRBD1 or TRBD2 may fit D (6 bases each). V was clipped by 3 bases and J by 2 bases, with 8 bases between them. Per germline, CDR1 SGHTA and CDR2 FQGNSA. The CDR3 runs to 14 residues. The CDR3 spells CASSLGGSKNIQYF. DNA of the CDR3: TGTGCCAGCAGCTTGGGGGGCTCCAAAAACATTCAGTACTTC. Using reference TRBV7-2 and TRBJ2-4 for the parts outside the CDR3, the full variable domain is GAGVSQSPSNKVTEKGKDVELRCDPISGHTALYWYRQSLGQGLEFLIYFQGNSAPDKSGLPSDRFSAERTGGSVSTLTIQRTQQEDSAVYLCASSLGGSKNIQYFGAGTRLSVL.

The sample holds many counts of this clonotype. The chain links TRBV20-1 to TRBJ2-1; TRBD2 matches 10 bases. CDR1 is DFQATT, CDR2 SNEGSKA, per germline (reference sequence). The CDR3 is made up of 15 amino acids. Trimming cost V 0 bases and J 8 bases; bases outside gene matches: 7. For the CDR3, the DNA is TGCAGTGCTAGAGATCCTCCTAGCGGGAGAGATGAGCAGTTCTTC. The encoded protein is CSARDPPSGRDEQFF.

The V gene is TRBV28, the J gene TRBJ2-7; D is ambiguous. Germline V CDR1 and CDR2: MDHEN, SYDVKM. V dropped 3 bases and J dropped 3 bases, with 12 bases sitting between them. This CDR3 is built from 14 residues. The CDR3 nucleotides read TGTGCCAGCAGTTTCCACGTCACGGACTACGAGCAGTACTTC. The encoded protein is CASSFHVTDYEQYF.

This clonotype was detected ten times or more. The rearrangement uses TRBV5-1 and TRBJ2-3; possibly TRBD1 for D (5 bases). V was clipped by 0 bases and J by 2 bases, with 7 bases between them. CDR1 is SGHRS and CDR2 is YFSETQ in the germline V gene. The CDR3 is made up of 14 amino acids. For the CDR3, the DNA is TGCGCCAGCAGCTTGGACAGGATCACAGATACGCAGTATTTT. It is translated as CASSLDRITDTQYF.

The chain carries TRBV19 and TRBJ2-5; D call uncertain. CDR3 length: 12 amino acids. Trimming took off 5 bases at V and 4 bases at J, with 8 bases between the two ends. Germline V gene sequence: CDR1 LNHDA, CDR2 SQIVND (reference sequence). The CDR3, as DNA: TGTGCCAGTAGTGAATATGGAGAGACCCAGTACTTC. Residues: CASSEYGETQYF.

This clonotype was picked up many times. The chain joins TRBV3-1 to TRBJ2-2; unclear D gene. The V and J ends lost 1 base and 4 bases respectively, with 7 bases between them. This CDR3 contains 14 residues. CDR1 and CDR2 (germline): LGHDT, YNNKEL (reference sequence). The CDR3 sequence is CASSQVTVTGELFF. The CDR3 region has the DNA TGTGCCAGCAGCCAAGTTACGGTCACCGGGGAGCTGTTTTTT.

This clonotype occurred many times. This sequence joins TRBV20-1 and TRBJ1-2, with TRBD1 matching 9 bases. Germline trimming cut 2 bases from V and 5 bases from J; bases unmatched to any gene: 3. The CDR3 is made up of 13 amino acids. Germline CDR1 is DFQATT and CDR2 is SNEGSKA (reference sequence). The CDR3 sequence is CSARWGQGYGYTF. CDR3 sequence (DNA): TGCAGTGCTAGATGGGGACAGGGATATGGCTACACCTTC.

This clonotype was recorded at least ten times. This chain uses TRBV6-5 with TRBJ2-3; TRBD2 aligns across 10 bases. This CDR3 has 12 residues. The V gene's germline CDR1 is MNHEY and CDR2 SVGAGI. Germline trimming cut 5 bases from V and 13 bases from J; bases unmatched to any gene: 6. The CDR3 DNA reads TGTGCCAGCAGTCCCGGGACTAGCGCGAAGTATTTT. This sequence encodes CASSPGTSAKYF.

This chain connects TRBV29-1 to TRBJ1-2, with D perhaps matching TRBD1 (5 bases). Germline V gene lookup returns CDR1 SQVTM and CDR2 ANQGSEA. Trimming removed 1 base at V and 3 bases at J, with 12 bases between. The CDR3 length is 14 residues. The chain's CDR3 is CSVEVSPGDYGYTF. CDR3 nucleotides: TGCAGCGTTGAAGTCAGCCCGGGGGACTATGGCTACACCTTC.

The chain couples TRBV2 to TRBJ1-1, with 8 bases aligning to TRBD1. CDR3 length: 15 residues. The V gene's germline CDR1 is SNHLY and CDR2 FYNNEI. V shed 1 base, J shed 0 bases, and the junction held 1 base outside the gene matches. The CDR3 coding sequence is TGTGCCAGCAGTGAAGAGGACAGGGTGAACACTGAAGCTTTCTTT. It specifies CASSEEDRVNTEAFF.

This clonotype occurred many times. CDR3 amino acids: CASSSALGLGSYEQYF. CDR3 DNA sequence: TGCGCCAGCAGCTCGGCTCTCGGACTAGGGTCCTACGAGCAGTACTTC. This rearrangement joins TRBV5-1 to TRBJ2-7, with TRBD2 matching 7 bases. V shed 3 bases, J shed 1 base, and the junction held 10 bases outside the gene matches. There are 16 residues in the CDR3. Germline CDR1 and CDR2: SGHRS and YFSETQ.

The sample holds many counts of this clonotype. This chain uses TRBV6-1 with TRBJ2-1; 8 bases align to TRBD1. Losses at the gene ends were 3 bases for V and 5 bases for J; bases not matched to a gene: 3. Germline V CDR1 and CDR2: MNHNS, SASEGT. The CDR3 is made up of 14 amino acids. The chain's CDR3 is CASSDGTGNNEQFF. The CDR3 region has the DNA TGTGCCAGCAGTGACGGGACAGGAAACAATGAGCAGTTCTTC.

The chain has TRBV20-1 and TRBJ1-3; D is perhaps TRBD1 (5 bases). The CDR3 runs to 19 residues. Germline lookup yields CDR1 DFQATT and CDR2 SNEGSKA (reference sequence). Deletions cut 5 bases from V and 0 bases from J, with 26 bases between. CDR3 residues: CSARTPKKGSSLSGNTIYF. CDR3 nucleotides: TGCAGTGCTCGGACACCTAAGAAGGGGAGCTCCCTCTCTGGAAACACCATATATTTT.

The V and J genes are TRBV12-3 or TRBV12-4 and TRBJ1-1; TRBD1 agrees at 7 bases. Unmatched junction bases numbered 4, after V lost 2 bases and J lost 4 bases. The CDR3 runs 14 residues. CDR3 sequence reads: CASSLNRGVTEAFF. The CDR3 DNA sequence: TGTGCCAGCAGTTTAAACAGGGGTGTCACTGAAGCTTTCTTT.

This clonotype was seen ten or more times. The rearrangement links TRBV12-3 or TRBV12-4 to TRBJ2-5; D is tentatively TRBD1 or TRBD2 (5 bases each). The CDR3 covers 15 residues. V lost 1 base to trimming and J lost 1 base, with 10 bases between them. CDR3 sequence reads: CASSLGGFPQETQYF. CDR3 in DNA: TGTGCCAGCAGTTTAGGGGGGTTCCCCCAAGAGACCCAGTACTTC.

The chain uses TRBV7-2 and TRBJ2-1, with D perhaps assigned TRBD1 or TRBD2 (6 bases each). The CDR3 length is 15 residues. Trimming shortened V by 4 bases and J by 8 bases, and 18 bases separated the two germline ends. Per the germline V gene, CDR1 is SGHTA and CDR2 is FQGNSA. For the CDR3, the DNA is TGTGCCAGCAGCTCACGGTGGCGGAGGGGGGATGAGCAGTTCTTC. Translating it yields CASSSRWRRGDEQFF.

The chain recombines TRBV5-1 with TRBJ2-2; 10 bases agree with TRBD2. The CDR3 is 16 residues long. V trimming: 4 bases; J trimming: 5 bases; junction bases outside the gene matches: 8. Per the germline V gene, CDR1 is SGHRS and CDR2 is YFSETQ. CDR3 DNA sequence: TGCGCCAGCAGCCTGGAGATAGCGGGGGGTACCGGGGAGCTGTTTTTT. Amino acids: CASSLEIAGGTGELFF. The full variable domain, with the rest looked up from reference TRBV5-1 and TRBJ2-2, is KAGVTQTPRYLIKTRGQQVTLSCSPISGHRSVSWYQQTPGQGLQFLFEYFSETQRNKGNFPGRFSGRQFSNSRSEMNVSTLELGDSALYLCASSLEIAGGTGELFFGEGSRLTVL.

This clonotype appeared many times. The chain is built from TRBV27 and TRBJ2-7, with 8 bases matching TRBD2. The germline V gene has CDR1 MNHEY and CDR2 SMNVEV (reference sequence). This CDR3 spans 16 amino acids. Germline trimming cut 5 bases from V and 0 bases from J; bases unmatched to any gene: 9. As DNA, the CDR3 is TGTGCCAGCAGTCCCCGAGTCAGCGGGAGCTCCTACGAGCAGTACTTC. Encoded protein: CASSPRVSGSSYEQYF.

The gene calls are TRBV3-1 and TRBJ2-5; D gene ambiguous. There are 14 residues in the CDR3. Germline CDR1 reads LGHDT; CDR2 reads YNNKEL (reference sequence). Trimming shortened V by 4 bases and J by 5 bases, and 14 bases separated the two germline ends. This CDR3 is CASSPQLGTETQYF. For the CDR3, the DNA is TGTGCCAGCAGCCCGCAATTGGGTACGGAGACCCAGTACTTC.

Only one count was recorded for this clonotype. The chain employs TRBV24-1 and TRBJ2-2, with D uncertain. The CDR3 length is 13 residues. V was cut by 6 bases and J by 0 bases, with 4 bases left in between. Germline CDR1 and CDR2: KGHDR and SFDVKD. The CDR3 region has the DNA TGTGCCACCAGTTCCTCGAACACCGGGGAGCTGTTTTTT. This gives the protein CATSSSNTGELFF.